The 14 T cell receptor beta chains below all came from one sample that was sequenced in a study of blood T cell repertoires in COVID-19. Measured with immunoSEQ multiplex PCR; TCRdb has only the in-frame clones, and not every one. The sample contains approximately 250,000 clones, more than 70% of which appear only once. Sequenced sample: PBMCs or T cells enriched from blood (not recorded which). The receptors here all came from a woman aged 40-49 years with acute COVID-19.

This chain connects TRBV4-1 to TRBJ1-5, with D possibly matching TRBD1 (5 bases). The germline CDR1 and CDR2 sequences are MGHRA and YSYEKL. The CDR3 spans 16 residues. Trimming pared 0 bases from V and 2 bases from J, leaving 11 bases between. The CDR3 loop reads CASSQDPGNGNQPQHF. The CDR3 DNA sequence: TGCGCCAGCAGCCAAGATCCAGGGAATGGCAATCAGCCCCAGCATTTT.

The rearrangement joins TRBV30 to TRBJ1-1; 7 bases fit TRBD1. Germline trimming cut 5 bases from V and 0 bases from J; bases unmatched to any gene: 3. The CDR3 has 13 amino acids. The germline gives CDR1 GTSNPN, CDR2 SVGIG (reference sequence). DNA of the CDR3: TGTGCCTGGGACAGGGCTCTGAACACTGAAGCTTTCTTT. It translates to CAWDRALNTEAFF.

V usage is TRBV5-1 and J usage is TRBJ2-3, with D perhaps TRBD2 (6 bases). Deletions cut 1 base from V and 2 bases from J, with 17 bases between. The CDR3 has 17 amino acids. CDR1 is SGHRS, CDR2 YFSETQ, per germline. In nucleotides, the CDR3 is TGCGCCAGCAGCTTGAAAGTTGTGGGGGGACCCACAGATACGCAGTATTTT. Translation gives CASSLKVVGGPTDTQYF.

This clone occurred once. The CDR3 DNA reads TGCAGCGTTGCAGACACTGAAGCTTTCTTT. It encodes CSVADTEAFF. This chain links TRBV29-1 with TRBJ1-1; the D is unclear. CDR1 and CDR2 from the germline V gene are SQVTM and ANQGSEA. The CDR3 totals 10 residues. V lost 4 bases and J 3 bases, leaving 3 bases between the germline ends.

The table lists this clone with a few counts. The chain employs TRBV7-9 and TRBJ2-1; D unresolved. CDR3 length equals 14 residues. Per germline, CDR1 SEHNR and CDR2 FQNEAQ (reference sequence). V dropped 2 bases and J dropped 5 bases, with 10 bases sitting between them. CDR3 region: CASSLSIPNNEQFF. CDR3 nucleotides: TGTGCCAGCAGCTTATCCATCCCAAACAATGAGCAGTTCTTC.

This clone was detected a few times. The chain is built from TRBV2 and TRBJ2-5; D is unclear. Trimming cost V 3 bases and J 5 bases, with 16 bases left between them. Germline loops: CDR1 SNHLY, CDR2 FYNNEI. CDR3 size: 15 residues. CDR3 region: CASSEQDQVKETQYF. For the CDR3, the DNA is TGTGCCAGCAGTGAGCAAGACCAGGTCAAGGAGACCCAGTACTTC.

This clone turned up a few times. The chain uses TRBV7-8 and TRBJ2-3; 8 bases are shared with TRBD2. Germline values: CDR1 SGHVS, CDR2 FQNEAQ. V shed 4 bases, J shed 8 bases, and the junction held 5 bases outside the gene matches. The CDR3 spans 13 residues. CDR3 sequence: CASSSGGVGTQYF. CDR3 DNA: TGTGCCAGCAGCTCGGGGGGGGTCGGTACGCAGTATTTT.

V usage is TRBV4-3 and J usage is TRBJ2-1; no definite D call. The germline V gene encodes CDR1 LGHNA and CDR2 YSLEER. Between the trimmed V and J ends, which lost 6 bases and 1 base, there was a span of 10 bases. This CDR3 is built from 14 residues. In nucleotides, the CDR3 is TGCGCCAGCAGGGAAGACTCTTCCTACAATGAGCAGTTCTTC. The encoded protein is CASREDSSYNEQFF.

Turning to this clone: Lacking the conserved final phenylalanine or tryptophan, this CDR3 likely reflects a read error. This chain links TRBV29-1 with TRBJ1-2, with a possible D match to TRBD1 (6 bases). The CDR3 spans 15 residues. V shed 4 bases and J shed 8 bases, with 23 bases lying between them. Germline V lookup: CDR1 SQVTM, CDR2 ANQGSEA. The CDR3 DNA sequence: TGCAGCGTTGTAGGAGCAGGGGCCGCGGCGGGCGGCTACACCCTC. It specifies CSVVGAGAAAGGYTL.

The CDR3 nucleotides are TGTGCCAGCAGTTATGACAGTAGGTGGGCTTTCTTT. Amino acid sequence: CASSYDSRWAFF. The chain couples TRBV7-2 to TRBJ1-1, with D possibly matching TRBD1 (5 bases). Germline lookup yields CDR1 SGHTA and CDR2 FQGNSA. V was pared by 6 bases and J by 11 bases, with 16 bases between. CDR3 length: 12 residues.

The chain uses TRBV7-2 and TRBJ1-1; D is ambiguous. Germline assignment: CDR1 SGHTA and CDR2 FQGNSA. V dropped 5 bases and J dropped 1 base, with 8 bases sitting between them. The CDR3 runs to 13 residues. The CDR3 DNA sequence: TGTGCCAGCAGCGCAGGCCCGAACACTGAAGCTTTCTTT. Translated, it gives CASSAGPNTEAFF. Drawing the rest from reference TRBV7-2 and TRBJ1-1, the complete variable domain is GAGVSQSPSNKVTEKGKDVELRCDPISGHTALYWYRQSLGQGLEFLIYFQGNSAPDKSGLPSDRFSAERTGGSVSTLTIQRTQQEDSAVYLCASSAGPNTEAFFGQGTRLTVV.

The V gene is TRBV5-4, the J gene TRBJ1-4, with D uncertain. CDR1 SGHNT and CDR2 YYREEE come from the germline V gene (reference sequence). The CDR3 loop spans 14 amino acids. V lost 4 bases and J lost 6, with 13 bases in between. The CDR3 reads CASSPGGSDEKLFF. CDR3 DNA sequence: TGTGCCAGCAGCCCCGGAGGGTCGGATGAAAAACTGTTTTTT.

This clone occurred a few times. J is TRBJ1-2 and V is TRBV18; a possible D gene is TRBD1 (5 bases). The V gene's germline CDR1 is KGHSH and CDR2 LQKENI. The ends were cut back, 3 bases at V and 8 bases at J, with 16 bases in the middle. The CDR3 covers 14 residues. CDR3 coding DNA: TGTGCCAGCTCACCTGGGGCAGGCGGCGTGGGCTACACCTTC. Encoded protein: CASSPGAGGVGYTF.

The rearrangement uses TRBV6-6 and TRBJ2-3; unclear D gene. CDR3 size: 15 residues. Looked up from germline, CDR1 is MNHNY and CDR2 is SVGAGI (reference sequence). The germline V and J ends were trimmed by 5 bases and 1 base, with 13 bases remaining between them. This CDR3 reads CASSAAVAGTDTQYF. As DNA, the CDR3 is TGTGCCAGCAGTGCTGCGGTCGCCGGCACAGATACGCAGTATTTT.